This T cell receptor beta chain was documented in a study of T-cell memory formation after mild COVID-19. The CDR3 covers 14 residues. V lost 0 bases to trimming and J lost 9 bases, with 14 bases between them. CDR1 is MNHEY and CDR2 is SVGAGI in the germline V gene. TCRdb re-called the 5' RACE reads with MiXCR, one entry per CDR3 protein. The sample has just over 200,000 distinct CDR3 sequences; about 9.2% are singletons. Sequencing was done on a sample of PBMCs or a T cell subset sorted from them (not recorded which). The rearrangement uses TRBV6-5 and TRBJ1-1; D unresolved. The origin of this receptor is a man between 18 and 35 years old who had mild COVID-19 (a few samples of this study predate the infection). Cell type and time point are not known. As DNA, the CDR3 is TGTGCCAGCAGTTACTCGCTCCGTAGAGAAAAAGCTTTCTTT. Translated: CASSYSLRREKAFF.